Below are 24 T cell receptor beta chains sequenced from a single sample in a study of shared clonotypes between healthy human individuals. The protocol was immunoSEQ multiplex PCR, while the TCRdb copy is restricted to in-frame clones and leaves out a portion. The sample contains about 490,000 clones, around 80% of which appear only once. The sequenced sample was PBMCs. All receptors come from a woman aged 40 to 50 in good health. Some clones in this sample may be carry-over from other donors' samples.

The gene calls are TRBV11-2 and TRBJ2-1; tentative D call: TRBD1 (5 bases). Germline CDR1 SGHAT, CDR2 FQNNGV. V was pared by 1 base and J by 4 bases, with 11 bases between. The CDR3 length is 15 residues. DNA of the CDR3: TGTGCCAGCAGCTTAGTGCTGGGGCCATACAATGAGCAGTTCTTC. This gives the protein CASSLVLGPYNEQFF.

The gene calls are TRBV6-5 and TRBJ2-1; D ambiguous. Germline V CDR1 and CDR2: MNHEY, SVGAGI. The length of the CDR3 is 13 residues. V was pared by 2 bases and J by 8 bases, with 10 bases between. The CDR3 nucleotides read TGTGCCAGCAGTTACGGGCCCCTCGATGAGCAGTTCTTC. Protein product: CASSYGPLDEQFF.

In the case of this clone: The same CDR3 also results from other DNA sequences found in this sample. J is TRBJ1-1 and V is TRBV11-2; no firm D call. CDR3 size: 13 residues. Trimming removed 5 bases at V and 0 bases at J, with 7 bases between. Germline assignment: CDR1 SGHAT and CDR2 FQNNGV. The CDR3 loop is CASSSQMNTEAFF. DNA of the CDR3: TGTGCCAGCAGCAGTCAAATGAACACTGAAGCTTTCTTT.

The rearrangement links TRBV27 to TRBJ2-7, with D hard to call. V was cut by 0 bases and J by 0 bases, with 15 bases left in between. Germline lookup yields CDR1 MNHEY and CDR2 SMNVEV (reference sequence). CDR3 length: 17 residues. CDR3 coding DNA: TGTGCCAGCAGTTTATCGTGGCGGAGCGCCCGCTCCTACGAGCAGTACTTC. Protein sequence: CASSLSWRSARSYEQYF.

The J gene is TRBJ1-1, the V gene TRBV27; D may be TRBD1 (5 bases). Germline-derived CDR1 and CDR2 are MNHEY and SMNVEV (reference sequence). The CDR3 runs to 16 residues. The V gene lost 5 bases and the J gene lost 4 bases, with 20 bases spanning the gap. Here the CDR3 reads CASSPLGALGGTEAFF. CDR3 sequence (DNA): TGTGCCAGCAGTCCCCTCGGGGCGCTTGGCGGCACTGAAGCTTTCTTT.

V gene TRBV28 combines with J gene TRBJ1-3; D call uncertain. The V end was cut by 5 bases, the J end by 0 bases, with 8 bases between. The CDR3 is 14 residues long. Germline loops: CDR1 MDHEN, CDR2 SYDVKM. The CDR3 DNA is TGTGCCAGCAGTATGCAGAGCTCTGGAAACACCATATATTTT. This encodes CASSMQSSGNTIYF.

The chain is built from TRBV27 and TRBJ1-2; unclear D gene. Germline lookup yields CDR1 MNHEY and CDR2 SMNVEV (reference sequence). V lost 6 bases and J lost 8, with 16 bases in between. The CDR3 contains 13 residues. The CDR3 region is CASSPDGLRGYTF. CDR3 sequence (DNA): TGTGCCAGCAGCCCCGACGGGTTAAGGGGCTACACCTTC.

The chain is built from TRBV5-1 and TRBJ2-1; 14 nucleotides align to TRBD2. CDR3 length: 18 amino acids. CDR1 SGHRS and CDR2 YFSETQ come from the germline V gene. The ends lost 0 bases at V and 3 bases at J; junction bases unmatched: 5. The CDR3 loop reads CASSLGLAGGPDYNEQFF. The CDR3 nucleotides are TGCGCCAGCAGCTTGGGACTAGCGGGAGGGCCCGACTACAATGAGCAGTTCTTC.

The V and J genes are TRBV9 and TRBJ2-5; D possibly corresponds to TRBD1 (6 bases). The CDR3 spans 13 residues. Per the germline V gene, CDR1 is SGDLS and CDR2 is YYNGEE. V was shortened by 7 bases and J by 2 bases, with 12 bases between the two germline ends. The CDR3 DNA reads TGTGCCAGCGGGCAGGGGAATCAAGAGACCCAGTACTTC. This sequence encodes CASGQGNQETQYF.

This chain uses TRBV2 with TRBJ2-5; possible D gene TRBD1, 5 bases. The DNA end favors TRBJ2-7, so the J call may be wrong. The CDR3 contains 15 residues. Germline V gene data show CDR1 as SNHLY and CDR2 as FYNNEI. CDR3: CASSALDIPRYEQYF. The DNA for the CDR3 is TGTGCCAGCAGCGCCTTGGACATTCCGAGGTACGAGCAGTACTTC.

The genes are TRBV7-3 and TRBJ2-3; possibly TRBD1 or TRBD2 for D (6 bases each). Germline CDR1 SGHTA, CDR2 FQGTGA. Trimming removed 1 base at V and 2 bases at J, with 10 bases between. The CDR3 is 15 amino acids. The CDR3 protein is CASSLRGAPTDTQYF. The CDR3 coding sequence is TGTGCCAGCAGCTTAAGGGGGGCTCCCACAGATACGCAGTATTTT.

The genes are TRBV18 and TRBJ1-4; D remains ambiguous. This CDR3 has 15 residues. V was clipped by 0 bases and J by 7 bases, with 12 bases between them. Germline V gives CDR1 KGHSH, CDR2 LQKENI. In nucleotides, the CDR3 is TGTGCCAGCTCACCACCGCGAAGTCGGGGTGAAAAACTGTTTTTT. Translated, it gives CASSPPRSRGEKLFF.

The chain employs TRBV19 and TRBJ1-2; TRBD1 aligns across 7 bases. V was clipped by 5 bases and J by 3 bases; unmatched bases: 6. CDR1 and CDR2 (germline): LNHDA, SQIVND (reference sequence). The CDR3 has 14 amino acids. CDR3 region: CASSSGTDYYGYTF. The CDR3 DNA sequence: TGTGCCAGTAGTTCAGGGACAGACTACTATGGCTACACCTTC. The full variable domain, its missing parts supplied by reference TRBV19 and TRBJ1-2, is DGGITQSPKYLFRKEGQNVTLSCEQNLNHDAMYWYRQDPGQGLRLIYYSQIVNDFQKGDIAEGYSVSREKKESFPLTVTSAQKNPTAFYLCASSSGTDYYGYTFGSGTRLTVV.

The genes are TRBV4-2 and TRBJ2-3, with TRBD2 identical over 12 bases. The CDR3 runs 17 residues. V trimming: 3 bases; J trimming: 4 bases; junction bases outside the gene matches: 8. Germline assignment: CDR1 LGHNA and CDR2 YNFKEQ. The CDR3: CASSQSTSGSHADTQYF. DNA of the CDR3: TGTGCCAGCAGCCAGTCGACTAGCGGGAGTCACGCAGATACGCAGTATTTT.

The chain carries TRBV5-4 and TRBJ2-3; 16 bases agree with TRBD2. Germline CDR1 SGHNT, CDR2 YYREEE (reference sequence). The CDR3 has 16 residues. With 4 bases clipped from V and 5 bases from J, the junction kept 4 bases outside the gene matches. The CDR3 region has the DNA TGTGCCAGCAGCCCTGGGACTAGCGGGAGGGTAGATACGCAGTATTTT. Translated, it gives CASSPGTSGRVDTQYF. Full variable domain (missing parts from reference TRBV5-4 and TRBJ2-3): ETGVTQSPTHLIKTRGQQVTLRCSSQSGHNTVSWYQQALGQGPQFIFQYYREEENGRGNFPPRFSGLQFPNYSSELNVNALELDDSALYLCASSPGTSGRVDTQYFGPGTRLTVL.

The V and J genes are TRBV7-8 and TRBJ2-7; a possible D gene is TRBD2 (5 bases). Germline V lookup: CDR1 SGHVS, CDR2 FQNEAQ. V lost 2 bases and J lost 0, with 8 bases in between. The CDR3 length is 14 residues. The CDR3 loop reads CASSLQRLSYEQYF. Written as DNA, the CDR3 is TGTGCCAGCAGCTTACAGCGGCTCTCCTACGAGCAGTACTTC.

Only one count was recorded for this clone. This rearrangement joins TRBV10-3 to TRBJ2-3, with 13 positions matching TRBD2. Trimming took 10 bases from V and 6 from J; bases not matched to a gene: 7. CDR3 length: 14 residues. Germline V CDR1 and CDR2: ENHRY, SYGVKD. The CDR3 is CATALTSGRDTQYF. In nucleotides, the CDR3 is TGTGCCACGGCATTGACTAGCGGGAGGGATACGCAGTATTTT.

This chain joins TRBV5-1 and TRBJ1-2; D is uncertain. The CDR3 length is 15 residues. Germline V gene data show CDR1 as SGHRS and CDR2 as YFSETQ. Trimming shortened V by 0 bases and J by 2 bases, and 11 bases separated the two germline ends. Here the CDR3 reads CASSLGQTPNYGYTF. The CDR3 DNA is TGCGCCAGCAGCTTGGGGCAAACCCCCAACTATGGCTACACCTTC.

This clone was seen just once. The rearrangement links TRBV4-1 to TRBJ2-7; D remains ambiguous. The V and J ends lost 4 bases and 2 bases respectively, with 12 bases between them. Germline V gives CDR1 MGHRA, CDR2 YSYEKL. This CDR3 contains 14 residues. CDR3 DNA sequence: TGCGCCAGCAGCCCTACACGAACTCCCTACGAGCAGTACTTC. Translating gives CASSPTRTPYEQYF.

V gene TRBV11-3 combines with J gene TRBJ2-5; 8 bases fit TRBD2. This CDR3 is built from 15 residues. Germline CDR1 and CDR2: SGHNT and YENEEA. J lost 4 bases, V lost 3 bases, and 7 bases had no gene match. The CDR3 is CASSLTGGPGETQYF. The CDR3 bases are TGTGCCAGCAGCTTGACGGGAGGGCCGGGAGAGACCCAGTACTTC. Full variable domain (missing parts from reference TRBV11-3 and TRBJ2-5): EAGVVQSPRYKIIEKKQPVAFWCNPISGHNTLYWYLQNLGQGPELLIRYENEEAVDDSQLPKDRFSAERLKGVDSTLKIQPAELGDSAVYLCASSLTGGPGETQYFGPGTRLLVL.

CDR3 protein: CASSQGTVDSYEQYF. Here the CDR3 DNA reads TGTGCCAGCTCACAAGGGACAGTAGATTCCTACGAGCAGTACTTC. The chain has TRBV18 and TRBJ2-7; 7 bases agree with TRBD1. In germline, CDR1 is KGHSH, CDR2 LQKENI. V trimming: 4 bases; J trimming: 1 base; junction bases outside the gene matches: 7. There are 15 residues in the CDR3.

The J gene is TRBJ2-1, the V gene TRBV28; TRBD2 matches 13 bases. The V segment lost 5 bases and the J segment 6 bases; nucleotides outside the gene matches: 4. This CDR3 spans 15 amino acids. The germline V gene encodes CDR1 MDHEN and CDR2 SYDVKM. The CDR3 DNA is TGTGCCAGCAGTGCCGGACTAGCGGGAGCCAATGAGCAGTTCTTC. Its protein product is CASSAGLAGANEQFF.

The V and J genes are TRBV19 and TRBJ2-5; D might be TRBD1 (6 bases). With 5 bases removed from V and 4 bases from J, the gap between germline ends came to 11 bases. The CDR3 spans 13 residues. The germline V gene encodes CDR1 LNHDA and CDR2 SQIVND (reference sequence). DNA for the CDR3: TGTGCCAGTAGTTATCAGGGGTCAGAGACCCAGTACTTC. Translated, it gives CASSYQGSETQYF.

The chain combines TRBV28 with TRBJ1-5; 7 nucleotides match TRBD1. CDR3 size: 16 residues. In germline, CDR1 is MDHEN, CDR2 SYDVKM. Trimming at V came to 5 bases and at J to 3 bases, leaving 10 bases not matched to a gene. DNA of the CDR3: TGTGCCAGCAGTATACAGACAGGGACGCCCAATCAGCCCCAGCATTTT. Protein: CASSIQTGTPNQPQHF.